This T cell receptor (beta chain) comes out of a study of T cell repertoires in cytomegalovirus infection. Background on the study: Both a matching HLA type and CMV infection were indicated by public TCR beta signatures. Whole-study findings and limits: HLA-C-restricted CMV clonotypes gave the most frequent clonotype in two of eight donors. The study identified carriers of CMV plus the relevant HLA from cumulative public TCR beta family frequency.

In TCRdb, the reads were re-called with MiXCR into one record per CDR3 protein. The sample gives approximately 990,000 distinct CDR3 sequences, approximately 30% of which show up once; roughly 13% is in the top ten. Details on this clonotype: Its antigen is unknown.

With 3 bases clipped from V and 4 bases from J, the junction kept 10 bases outside the gene matches. Germline CDR1 reads WNHNN; CDR2 reads SYGVQD (reference sequence). The CDR3 covers 16 residues. The chain carries TRBV10-1 and TRBJ2-3; TRBD1 matches at 7 bases. Source: cultured CD8+ T cells from PBMCs, taken from culture after CMV antigen stimulation. The receptor's source is a human donor in good health (CMV status not recorded). Some clones in this sample may be carry-over from other donors' samples. The CDR3 region has the DNA TGCGCCAGCAGTGACCGGACAGGTCAAGAGGCAGATACGCAGTATTTT. This translates into CASSDRTGQEADTQYF.